The clone carrying this T cell receptor (beta chain) came up many times. Antigen unknown. In germline, CDR1 is MNHEY, CDR2 SMNVEV (reference sequence). V lost 3 bases, J lost 3 bases, and 8 bases lay in between. This CDR3 is 13 amino acids long. This specimen belongs to a study of regulatory T cells in long-lasting Graves disease. Broader study findings: Analysis covered peripheral blood alone, not thyroid tissue. Less diverse TCR repertoires were seen in persistent Graves' patients than in newly diagnosed ones.

Time point indicated: newly diagnosed GD, antithyroid drugs for less than 3 months. PBMC-derived RNA was used for the TCR library. Staff took around 9 milliliters of peripheral blood and put it into EDTA tubes. Library construction for TCR beta used iRepertoire HTBI primers and Arm-PCR of CDR3 regions. TCRdb re-derived calls from the multiplex PCR reads in MiXCR, one entry per CDR3 protein. The sample consists of approximately 210,000 distinct CDR3 sequences, 18% of them appearing once. This chain joins TRBV27 and TRBJ1-2; no reliable D call. This receptor was identified in a female donor with Graves disease. This material consisted of peripheral blood mononuclear cells (PBMCs), taken at new diagnosis, from a patient treated with antithyroid drugs. CDR3 amino acids: CASSFFQDYGYTF. In DNA form, the CDR3 reads TGTGCCAGCAGTTTCTTCCAGGACTATGGCTACACCTTC.